This T cell receptor (beta chain) was recovered during a study of blood T cell repertoires in COVID-19. Study background: Samples came from the United States, Italy and Spain, spanning acute and convalescent COVID-19. PBMCs, B-cell-depleted T cells, or T cells provided the cDNA or gDNA that made up the material.

Original data processing: From reference gene primer amplification, estimates of nucleated cell counts were derived. This table comes from immunoSEQ multiplex PCR, and its TCRdb copy is limited to in-frame clones, with some not included. For V, J and clone size, that table is used; D and trimming come from the DNA. The data hold under 130,000 clones, with less than 80% observed a single time. This clone was counted once. The junction had 3 bases not matched to a gene; V was cut back by 4 bases and J by 4 bases. CDR1 is SGHRS, CDR2 YFSETQ, per germline. The CDR3 has 14 residues. The chain joins TRBV5-1 to TRBJ2-5, with 11 bases identical to TRBD1. The material sequenced was peripheral blood. The clonotype originates from a man aged 65 to 85 with active or convalescent COVID-19. This CDR3 is CASSPGTGGETQYF. CDR3 coding DNA: TGCGCCAGCAGCCCCGGGACAGGGGGAGAGACCCAGTACTTC.